The 27 T cell receptor beta chains listed next were all sequenced from one sample in a study of blood T cell repertoires in COVID-19. The assay was immunoSEQ multiplex PCR, and TCRdb's table has in-frame clones only and misses some. The table shows roughly 170,000 clones, with around 80% occurring only once. Source material: peripheral blood. These TCRs come from a human donor in a cohort sampled during active COVID-19.

CDR3 sequence reads: CASRDSLDSPLHF. In DNA, the CDR3 is TGTGCCAGCAGGGACAGCCTAGATTCACCCCTCCACTTT. The genes are TRBV6-6 and TRBJ1-6, with D perhaps TRBD1 (6 bases). The CDR3 length is 13 residues. Germline CDR1 MNHNY, CDR2 SVGAGI (reference sequence). Trimming removed 6 bases from V and 8 bases from J, with 11 bases in between.

This chain uses TRBV5-1 with TRBJ1-2; 9 bases are shared with TRBD1. Germline V lookup: CDR1 SGHRS, CDR2 YFSETQ. CDR3 length equals 17 residues. V was pared by 0 bases and J by 3 bases, with 9 bases of the junction left unmatched. CDR3 sequence: CASSLGQGVVEYYGYTF. The CDR3 DNA is TGCGCCAGCAGCTTGGGACAGGGGGTCGTGGAGTACTATGGCTACACCTTC.

The chain links TRBV6-6 to TRBJ1-5; 11 nucleotides align to TRBD1. The V gene's germline CDR1 is MNHNY and CDR2 SVGAGI (reference sequence). This CDR3 is built from 14 residues. The junction had 5 bases not matched to a gene; V was cut back by 6 bases and J by 7 bases. The CDR3 DNA reads TGTGCCAGCAGAAGGACAGGGGGCCAGCAGCCCCAGCATTTT. As protein: CASRRTGGQQPQHF.

The gene calls are TRBV6-6 and TRBJ1-6; D not certain. This CDR3 comprises 14 residues. V was trimmed by 3 bases and J by 7 bases, leaving 10 bases between them. Germline values: CDR1 MNHNY, CDR2 SVGAGI (reference sequence). The CDR3 spells CASSYDGSNSPLHF. The CDR3 nucleotides read TGTGCCAGCAGTTATGACGGGTCAAATTCACCCCTCCACTTT.

The genes are TRBV3-1 (or the pseudogene TRBV3-2) and TRBJ2-5, with TRBD2 as a possible D gene (6 bases). V shed 1 base and J shed 5 bases, with 20 bases lying between them. Germline values: CDR1 LGHDT, CDR2 YNNKEL (reference sequence). The CDR3 covers 17 residues. The CDR3 protein is CASSQGRGDVITETQYF. The CDR3 DNA follows: TGTGCCAGCAGCCAAGGTCGCGGGGACGTAATAACGGAGACCCAGTACTTC.

The CDR3: CASSERLAGDLSITDTQYF. CDR3 in DNA: TGTGCCAGCAGCGAAAGACTAGCGGGGGACCTATCGATCACAGATACGCAGTATTTT. The chain has TRBV9 and TRBJ2-3; 12 nucleotides align to TRBD2. From germline, CDR1 is SGDLS and CDR2 YYNGEE. V gave up 3 bases and J gave up 2 bases; unmatched junction bases: 13. The CDR3 loop spans 19 amino acids. The full variable domain, rest sourced from reference TRBV9 and TRBJ2-3, is DSGVTQTPKHLITATGQRVTLRCSPRSGDLSVYWYQQSLDQGLQFLIQYYNGEERAKGNILERFSAQQFPDLHSELNLSSLELGDSALYFCASSERLAGDLSITDTQYFGPGTRLTVL.

The chain joins TRBV27 to TRBJ2-7; TRBD1 might be the D (5 bases). This CDR3 spans 14 amino acids. Germline loops: CDR1 MNHEY, CDR2 SMNVEV (reference sequence). Trimming pared 1 base from V and 1 base from J, leaving 8 bases between. The CDR3 DNA is TGTGCCAGCAGTTTATATAGGGGATCCTACGAGCAGTACTTC. Translation: CASSLYRGSYEQYF.

The chain employs TRBV3-1 (or the pseudogene TRBV3-2) and TRBJ2-5; possible D gene TRBD2, 5 bases. V was cut by 0 bases and J by 10 bases, with 9 bases left in between. The germline CDR1 and CDR2 sequences are LGHDT and YNNKEL (reference sequence). The CDR3 has 12 residues. CDR3 sequence: CASSQESGVQYF. CDR3 nucleotides: TGTGCCAGCAGCCAAGAATCCGGGGTCCAGTACTTC.

V is TRBV27 and J is TRBJ1-2, with D tentatively TRBD1 (6 bases). Trimming took off 1 base at V and 5 bases at J, with 14 bases between the two ends. The CDR3 is made up of 15 amino acids. The V gene's germline CDR1 is MNHEY and CDR2 SMNVEV (reference sequence). The CDR3 sequence is CASSLYPGEGYGYTF. CDR3 nucleotides: TGTGCCAGCAGTTTATATCCAGGGGAGGGATATGGCTACACCTTC.

This clone was counted only a few times. The chain is built from TRBV13 and TRBJ1-2; a possible D gene is TRBD1 (6 bases). The CDR3 is 14 amino acids. Germline V gives CDR1 PRHDT, CDR2 FYEKMQ (reference sequence). Trimming took 0 bases from V and 6 from J, leaving 11 bases between them. The CDR3 protein is CASSLGSNRDGYTF. The CDR3 nucleotides read TGTGCCAGCAGCTTAGGGAGCAACAGGGATGGCTACACCTTC.

The chain couples TRBV6-2 or TRBV6-3 to TRBJ2-7, with 7 positions matching TRBD1. The CDR3 extends over 15 amino acids. From germline, CDR1 is MNHEY and CDR2 SVGEGT. V dropped 0 bases and J dropped 5; count of bases not matched to a gene: 7. The CDR3 DNA reads as TGTGCCAGCAGTTACTCGGGGACAGACACCGACGAGCAGTACTTC. Translation: CASSYSGTDTDEQYF.

This chain links TRBV10-3 with TRBJ2-7, with 7 bases identical to TRBD1. Losses at the gene ends were 3 bases for V and 5 bases for J; bases not matched to a gene: 4. CDR3 length: 13 amino acids. Germline loops: CDR1 ENHRY, CDR2 SYGVKD. The chain's CDR3 is CAISDLTGDEQYF. CDR3 DNA: TGTGCCATCAGTGATCTAACAGGGGACGAGCAGTACTTC.

V gene TRBV7-6 combines with J gene TRBJ1-6; D might be TRBD1 (5 bases). This CDR3 region has 15 residues. The V and J ends lost 4 bases and 7 bases respectively, with 14 bases between them. Germline-derived CDR1 and CDR2 are SGHVS and FNYEAQ. CDR3 bases: TGTGCCAGCAGCTCGAACCAGGGAGGGAATTCACCCCTCCACTTT. The encoded protein is CASSSNQGGNSPLHF.

CDR3 amino acids: CASSEGQGGNMNTEAFF. The CDR3 bases are TGTGCCAGCAGTGAGGGACAGGGTGGAAATATGAACACTGAAGCTTTCTTT. V gene TRBV6-1 combines with J gene TRBJ1-1, with TRBD1 matching over 9 bases. There are 17 residues in the CDR3. Trimming removed 3 bases from V and 0 bases from J; junction bases left unmatched: 8. CDR1 and CDR2 from the germline V gene are MNHNS and SASEGT.

The gene calls are TRBV6-5 and TRBJ2-7; D gene uncertain. This CDR3 has 12 amino acids. V was trimmed by 4 bases and J by 4 bases, leaving 8 bases between them. Germline CDR1 and CDR2: MNHEY and SVGAGI. This CDR3 reads CASSSDFYEQYF. CDR3 DNA: TGTGCCAGCAGTTCAGATTTTTACGAGCAGTACTTC.

The chain uses TRBV19 and TRBJ1-1, with a weak D call TRBD1 (5 bases). Germline-derived CDR1 and CDR2 are LNHDA and SQIVND (reference sequence). The germline V and J ends were trimmed by 5 bases and 2 bases, with 15 bases remaining between them. The CDR3 extends over 15 amino acids. The CDR3 spells CASSWSMGPNTEAFF. CDR3 DNA sequence: TGTGCCAGTAGTTGGAGTATGGGGCCCAACACTGAAGCTTTCTTT.

The chain carries TRBV5-1 and TRBJ2-3; 10 bases fit TRBD1. Germline V CDR1 and CDR2: SGHRS, YFSETQ. CDR3 size: 17 residues. With V trimmed by 0 bases and J by 1 base, 5 bases remained unmatched. The CDR3 reads CASSLAVGTGGTDTQYF. The CDR3 bases are TGCGCCAGCAGCTTGGCCGTAGGGACAGGGGGCACAGATACGCAGTATTTT.

The rearrangement uses TRBV19 and TRBJ2-1; 8 nucleotides agree with TRBD2. The CDR3 has 14 amino acids. Germline values: CDR1 LNHDA, CDR2 SQIVND (reference sequence). After removal of 6 bases from V and 5 bases from J, the junction contained 6 bases not matched to a gene. CDR3 amino acids: CASSRTSGDNEQFF. The CDR3 DNA reads as TGTGCCAGTAGCAGAACTAGCGGCGACAATGAGCAGTTCTTC. The full variable domain, completed using reference TRBV19 and TRBJ2-1, is DGGITQSPKYLFRKEGQNVTLSCEQNLNHDAMYWYRQDPGQGLRLIYYSQIVNDFQKGDIAEGYSVSREKKESFPLTVTSAQKNPTAFYLCASSRTSGDNEQFFGPGTRLTVL.

V and J are TRBV7-9 and TRBJ2-7; the match to TRBD1 covers 7 bases. The V and J ends lost 4 bases and 5 bases, in that order; junction bases with no gene match: 8. CDR3 length: 14 amino acids. Germline assignment: CDR1 SEHNR and CDR2 FQNEAQ (reference sequence). The CDR3 sequence: CASSYRQGTHEQYF. In DNA form, the CDR3 reads TGTGCCAGCAGCTACCGACAGGGAACCCACGAGCAGTACTTC.

The CDR3, as DNA: TGTGCCAGCAGTGAAGTTGCGCGCTCCTATAATTCACCCCTCCACTTT. Its protein product is CASSEVARSYNSPLHF. The V call is TRBV2, the J call TRBJ1-6; D unresolved. Trimming took off 1 base at V and 0 bases at J, with 7 bases between the two ends. The CDR3 runs 16 residues. CDR1 and CDR2 from the germline V gene are SNHLY and FYNNEI.

The V call is TRBV29-1, the J call TRBJ2-7; D is possibly TRBD1 (8 bases). V lost 5 bases and J lost 3, with 11 bases in between. CDR3 length: 12 residues. Germline values: CDR1 SQVTM, CDR2 ANQGSEA. The CDR3 protein is CSVNRGGYEQYF. In DNA form, the CDR3 reads TGCAGCGTTAACAGGGGGGGCTACGAGCAGTACTTC.

The chain is built from TRBV7-8 and TRBJ1-5, with 10 nucleotides matching TRBD1. Germline V gene data show CDR1 as SGHVS and CDR2 as FQNEAQ. This CDR3 is 17 amino acids long. The trim removed 4 bases at V and 6 bases at J, leaving 12 bases unmatched. CDR3 amino acids: CASSSARGTGVFQPQHF. Here the CDR3 DNA reads TGTGCCAGCAGCTCGGCGCGCGGGACAGGGGTTTTTCAGCCCCAGCATTTT. The complete variable domain, with remaining parts taken from reference TRBV7-8 and TRBJ1-5, reads GAGVSQSPRYKVAKRGQDVALRCDPISGHVSLFWYQQALGQGPEFLTYFQNEAQLDKSGLPSDRFFAERPEGSVSTLKIQRTQQEDSAVYLCASSSARGTGVFQPQHFGDGTRLSIL.

This sequence joins TRBV30 and TRBJ2-2; 8 bases align to TRBD1. CDR1 and CDR2 (germline): GTSNPN, SVGIG (reference sequence). V gave up 3 bases and J gave up 1 base; unmatched junction bases: 22. The CDR3 sequence is 21 residues long. The CDR3, as DNA: TGTGCCTGGAGGGGACAGCCAAGGGAATTTCAGGGGGCGAAGAACACCGGGGAGCTGTTTTTT. Amino acids: CAWRGQPREFQGAKNTGELFF.

This clone was seen only once. This rearrangement joins TRBV7-3 to TRBJ2-1; the D gene is possibly TRBD1 (6 bases). The CDR3 contains 15 residues. Trimming took off 2 bases at V and 9 bases at J, with 17 bases between the two ends. Germline-derived CDR1 and CDR2 are SGHTA and FQGTGA. CDR3: CASSLGGPRGGEQFF. The CDR3, as DNA: TGTGCCAGCAGCTTAGGAGGCCCCAGAGGGGGTGAGCAGTTCTTC. The full variable domain, rest sourced from reference TRBV7-3 and TRBJ2-1, is GAGVSQTPSNKVTEKGKYVELRCDPISGHTALYWYRQSLGQGPEFLIYFQGTGAADDSGLPNDRFFAVRPEGSVSTLKIQRTERGDSAVYLCASSLGGPRGGEQFFGPGTRLTVL.

The chain recombines TRBV3-1 (or the pseudogene TRBV3-2) with TRBJ1-1; 9 bases are a match to TRBD1. The V and J ends lost 3 bases and 0 bases, in that order; junction bases with no gene match: 5. The V gene's germline CDR1 is LGHDT and CDR2 YNNKEL (reference sequence). This CDR3 contains 16 residues. CDR3 amino acids: CASSHPTGGLNTEAFF. In nucleotides, the CDR3 is TGTGCCAGCAGCCACCCGACAGGGGGACTGAACACTGAAGCTTTCTTT.

This clone was observed a handful of times. The V and J genes are TRBV3-1 (or the pseudogene TRBV3-2) and TRBJ1-6; possibly TRBD1 for D (6 bases). Germline V gene sequence: CDR1 LGHDT, CDR2 YNNKEL (reference sequence). This CDR3 spans 12 amino acids. Deletions cut 6 bases from V and 9 bases from J, with 9 bases between. CDR3 in amino acids: CASRVQGSPLHF. The CDR3 region has the DNA TGTGCCAGCAGGGTACAGGGTTCACCCCTCCACTTT.

The CDR3 protein is CASSESRQGVGNQPQHF. CDR3 bases: TGTGCCAGCAGTGAAAGCCGACAGGGAGTGGGCAATCAGCCCCAGCATTTT. The rearrangement uses TRBV25-1 and TRBJ1-5, with 7 bases matching TRBD1. Trimming cost V 2 bases and J 2 bases; bases outside gene matches: 9. Germline assignment: CDR1 MGHDK and CDR2 SYGVNS. The CDR3 has 17 residues.